One T cell receptor beta chain is described in this entry. Germline values: CDR1 SNHLY, CDR2 FYNNEI. Trimming removed 6 bases from V and 8 bases from J; junction bases left unmatched: 11. The CDR3 runs 14 residues. The data belong to a study of blood T cell repertoires in COVID-19. Recovered status applied to Cohort 3 donors who had two consecutive negative PCRs. It also applied to those with clearance or with symptom resolution. The assay was immunoSEQ multiplex PCR, and TCRdb's table has in-frame clones only and misses some. The data contain roughly 450,000 clones, 90% of them seen just once; the ten biggest clones take up less than 0.75%.

This sequence was found in a man aged 18-30 years who had recovered from COVID-19. Sequencing input: PBMCs or T cells enriched from blood (not recorded which). The V and J genes are TRBV2 and TRBJ1-2; 8 bases are a match to TRBD1. CDR3 protein: CASSVIQGAGGYTF. The DNA for the CDR3 is TGTGCCAGCAGCGTAATCCAGGGGGCGGGCGGCTACACCTTC.